The TCR beta chain under discussion was sequenced for a study of blood T cell repertoires in COVID-19. Study as a whole: The samples span acute and convalescent COVID-19 from the United States, Italy and Spain.

The protocol was immunoSEQ multiplex PCR, while the TCRdb copy is restricted to in-frame clones and leaves out a portion. The data hold roughly 140,000 clones, with 80% to 90% observed a single time. This clone has only one observation. Specimen: peripheral blood. The clonotype comes from a man in his sixties or seventies with acute or convalescent COVID-19.

Written as DNA, the CDR3 is TGTGCCAGTAGTATGGCAACAGGGATAGGCACTGAAGCTTTCTTT. It specifies CASSMATGIGTEAFF. The chain uses TRBV19 and TRBJ1-1; TRBD1 might be the D (6 bases). V was clipped by 3 bases and J by 4 bases, with 15 bases between them. Germline values: CDR1 LNHDA, CDR2 SQIVND (reference sequence). The CDR3 contains 15 residues.